The 16 T cell receptor beta chains below all came from one sample that was sequenced in a study of blood T cell repertoires in COVID-19. The table came from immunoSEQ multiplex PCR; TCRdb's copy has only in-frame clones and leaves some out. The table lists about 230,000 clones, 80% to 85% of them singletons, with 4.4% in the top ten. Sequenced input: peripheral blood. Receptors originate from a man aged 50-60 years with active or convalescent COVID-19.

J is TRBJ2-2 and V is TRBV12-5; 10 bases map to TRBD1. Losses at the gene ends were 6 bases for V and 4 bases for J; bases not matched to a gene: 5. The CDR3 loop spans 15 amino acids. The germline V gene has CDR1 LGHNT and CDR2 FRNRAP. CDR3 in amino acids: CASGPGQGFTGELFF. The CDR3 DNA is TGTGCTAGTGGACCGGGACAGGGGTTCACCGGGGAGCTGTTTTTT.

The rearrangement joins TRBV9 to TRBJ2-7, with D maybe TRBD2 (5 bases). The CDR3 is 17 residues long. The V end was cut by 0 bases, the J end by 0 bases, with 16 bases between. Per germline, CDR1 SGDLS and CDR2 YYNGEE. CDR3 bases: TGTGCCAGCAGCGTAGAGGCAGGACTTCCGAGCTCCTACGAGCAGTACTTC. This codes for CASSVEAGLPSSYEQYF.

The chain carries TRBV9 and TRBJ2-3, with TRBD2 matching over 15 bases. The CDR3 sequence is 17 residues long. Germline-derived CDR1 and CDR2 are SGDLS and YYNGEE. J lost 2 bases, V lost 3 bases, and 4 bases had no gene match. CDR3 in amino acids: CASSAGLAGGLTDTQYF. In DNA, the CDR3 is TGTGCCAGCAGCGCTGGACTAGCGGGGGGGCTCACAGATACGCAGTATTTT.

The chain recombines TRBV28 with TRBJ1-5; D may be TRBD1 (6 bases). V was shortened by 8 bases and J by 5 bases, with 22 bases between the two germline ends. The CDR3 totals 16 residues. Germline CDR1 is MDHEN and CDR2 is SYDVKM. In nucleotides, the CDR3 is TGTGCCAGCCCTCCTCGTCAGGGGTCGGTAGATCAGCCCCAGCATTTT. This encodes CASPPRQGSVDQPQHF.

DNA of the CDR3: TGTGCCAGCAGCGTATCCGATCCAGGGACCCAGTACTTC. This sequence encodes CASSVSDPGTQYF. The chain couples TRBV9 to TRBJ2-5; D gene uncertain. Germline V gives CDR1 SGDLS, CDR2 YYNGEE. Trimming stripped 1 base from V and 7 bases from J, with 11 bases between. This CDR3 spans 13 amino acids.

The J gene is TRBJ2-5, the V gene TRBV7-2; 7 positions match TRBD1. Germline CDR1 reads SGHTA; CDR2 reads FQGNSA. This CDR3 spans 14 amino acids. V shed 3 bases, J shed 5 bases, and the junction held 6 bases outside the gene matches. CDR3: CASSFDRGPETQYF. The DNA for the CDR3 is TGTGCCAGCAGCTTTGATAGGGGGCCTGAGACCCAGTACTTC. Complete variable domain (other parts from reference TRBV7-2 and TRBJ2-5): GAGVSQSPSNKVTEKGKDVELRCDPISGHTALYWYRQSLGQGLEFLIYFQGNSAPDKSGLPSDRFSAERTGGSVSTLTIQRTQQEDSAVYLCASSFDRGPETQYFGPGTRLLVL.

The genes are TRBV4-3 and TRBJ2-2, with a possible D match to TRBD1 (5 bases). CDR3 length: 17 residues. The germline V gene encodes CDR1 LGHNA and CDR2 YSLEER. V was pared by 1 base and J by 0 bases, with 12 bases between. Here the CDR3 DNA reads TGCGCCAGCAGCCAAGGGGAAACAGGATCGAACACCGGGGAGCTGTTTTTT. This codes for CASSQGETGSNTGELFF.

The chain employs TRBV9 and TRBJ2-1; 13 bases are shared with TRBD2. V trimming: 2 bases; J trimming: 15 bases; junction bases outside the gene matches: 8. This CDR3 is 14 amino acids long. CDR1 and CDR2 from the germline V gene are SGDLS and YYNGEE. CDR3 protein: CASSVGTSGEGLFF. The CDR3 DNA sequence: TGTGCCAGCAGCGTTGGGACTAGCGGGGAGGGGCTGTTCTTC.

Only a few counts were recorded for this clone. The chain combines TRBV7-9 with TRBJ1-1; D is unresolved. The CDR3 runs 11 residues. V was trimmed by 2 bases and J by 11 bases, leaving 9 bases between them. CDR1 is SEHNR and CDR2 is FQNEAQ in the germline V gene (reference sequence). The CDR3 bases are TGTGCCAGCAGCTTATTGCGGGAGGCTTTCTTT. Translating gives CASSLLREAFF.

This chain links TRBV3-1 (or the pseudogene TRBV3-2) with TRBJ1-2; TRBD1 might be the D (6 bases). The germline V and J ends were trimmed by 4 bases and 2 bases, with 14 bases remaining between them. CDR3 length: 15 amino acids. Germline V gene sequence: CDR1 LGHDT, CDR2 YNNKEL (reference sequence). CDR3 amino acids: CASSPDSQFNYGYTF. As DNA, the CDR3 is TGTGCCAGCAGCCCGGACAGCCAATTCAACTATGGCTACACCTTC.

This sequence joins TRBV29-1 and TRBJ1-2; D is unresolved. Looked up from germline, CDR1 is SQVTM and CDR2 is ANQGSEA. V gave up 2 bases and J gave up 8 bases, with 3 bases separating them. This CDR3 has 9 amino acids. Written as DNA, the CDR3 is TGCAGCGTTGAACCGGGCTACACCTTC. This codes for CSVEPGYTF.

J is TRBJ1-5 and V is TRBV6-5; TRBD1 agrees at 9 bases. CDR3 length: 15 amino acids. The germline V gene encodes CDR1 MNHEY and CDR2 SVGAGI. Unmatched junction bases numbered 9, after V lost 6 bases and J lost 6 bases. The CDR3 DNA sequence: TGTGCCAGCAGAAAGACAGGGGGGACGGGTCAGCCCCAGCATTTT. The encoded protein is CASRKTGGTGQPQHF.

The genes are TRBV6-6 and TRBJ2-1; 8 bases agree with TRBD1. Germline V CDR1 and CDR2: MNHNY, SVGAGI (reference sequence). The CDR3 consists of 14 residues. The ends lost 7 bases at V and 9 bases at J; junction bases unmatched: 11. As DNA, the CDR3 is TGTGCCAGCAACCAGGGGGCTAGTTTCGGTGAGCAGTTCTTC. Translation gives CASNQGASFGEQFF.

This chain connects TRBV19 to TRBJ2-1; TRBD2 is a possible D gene (7 bases). From germline, CDR1 is LNHDA and CDR2 SQIVND (reference sequence). CDR3 length: 13 residues. V lost 5 bases and J 13 bases, leaving 18 bases between the germline ends. The CDR3 DNA is TGTGCCAGTAGTTCCCCCCCGGGGGGCCACCAGTTCTTC. Translated, it gives CASSSPPGGHQFF. Combining the CDR3 with reference TRBV19 and TRBJ2-1 gives the whole variable domain DGGITQSPKYLFRKEGQNVTLSCEQNLNHDAMYWYRQDPGQGLRLIYYSQIVNDFQKGDIAEGYSVSREKKESFPLTVTSAQKNPTAFYLCASSSPPGGHQFFGPGTRLTVL.

CDR3 residues: CASSQDQGSPGQPNTEAFF. The DNA of the CDR3 is TGCGCCAGCAGCCAAGATCAAGGATCCCCTGGACAGCCGAACACTGAAGCTTTCTTT. The rearrangement links TRBV4-3 to TRBJ1-1; possibly TRBD1 for D (6 bases). With 0 bases removed from V and 1 base from J, the gap between germline ends came to 21 bases. Per germline, CDR1 LGHNA and CDR2 YSLEER. CDR3 length: 19 residues.

This clone was seen only a few times. The chain combines TRBV7-3 with TRBJ2-1; 8 positions agree with TRBD1. CDR1 and CDR2 (germline): SGHTA, FQGTGA. The CDR3 length is 15 residues. After removal of 4 bases from V and 3 bases from J, the junction contained 5 bases not matched to a gene. As DNA, the CDR3 is TGTGCCAGCAGCTCCCGGACAGGGAGCTACAATGAGCAGTTCTTC. Encoded protein: CASSSRTGSYNEQFF.